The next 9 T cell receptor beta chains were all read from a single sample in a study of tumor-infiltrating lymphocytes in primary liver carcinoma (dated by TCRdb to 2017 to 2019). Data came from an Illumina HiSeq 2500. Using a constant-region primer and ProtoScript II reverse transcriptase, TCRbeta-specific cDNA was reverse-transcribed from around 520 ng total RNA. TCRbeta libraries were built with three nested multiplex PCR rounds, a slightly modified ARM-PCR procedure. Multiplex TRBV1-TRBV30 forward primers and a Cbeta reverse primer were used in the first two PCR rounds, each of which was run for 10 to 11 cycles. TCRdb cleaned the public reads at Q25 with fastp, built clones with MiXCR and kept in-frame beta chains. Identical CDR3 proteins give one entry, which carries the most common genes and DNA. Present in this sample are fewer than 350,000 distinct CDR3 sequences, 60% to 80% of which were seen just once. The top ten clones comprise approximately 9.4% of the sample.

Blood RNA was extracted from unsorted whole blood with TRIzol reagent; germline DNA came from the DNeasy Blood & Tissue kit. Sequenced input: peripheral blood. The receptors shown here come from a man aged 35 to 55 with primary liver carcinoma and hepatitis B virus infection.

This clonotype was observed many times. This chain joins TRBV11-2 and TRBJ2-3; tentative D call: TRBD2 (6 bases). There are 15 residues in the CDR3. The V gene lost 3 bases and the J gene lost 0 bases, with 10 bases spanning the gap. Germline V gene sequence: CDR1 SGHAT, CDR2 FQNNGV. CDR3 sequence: CASSLDYGSTDTQYF. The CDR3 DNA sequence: TGTGCCAGCAGCTTGGACTACGGGAGCACAGATACGCAGTATTTT.

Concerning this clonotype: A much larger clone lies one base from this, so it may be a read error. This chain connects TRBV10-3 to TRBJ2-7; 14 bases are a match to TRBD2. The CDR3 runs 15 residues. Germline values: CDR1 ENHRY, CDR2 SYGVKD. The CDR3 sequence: CVIRSGTSGSYEQYF. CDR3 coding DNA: TGTGTCATCAGATCCGGGACTAGCGGGAGCTACGAGCAGTACTTC.

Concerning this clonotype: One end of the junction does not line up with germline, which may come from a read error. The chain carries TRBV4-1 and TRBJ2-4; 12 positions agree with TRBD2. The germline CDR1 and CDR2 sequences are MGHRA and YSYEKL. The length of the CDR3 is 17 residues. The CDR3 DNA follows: TGCACCAGCAGCCAATCTGAGACTAGCGGGAGCTCGAACATTCAGTATTTC. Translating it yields CTSSQSETSGSSNIQYF.

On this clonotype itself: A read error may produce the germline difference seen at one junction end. The CDR3 DNA follows: TGCGCCAGCAGCTTAATCGGCCTGGCGGGAAGCAATGAGCAGTTCTTC. Translating gives CASSLIGLAGSNEQFF. This chain joins TRBV7-9 and TRBJ2-1, with a possible D match to TRBD2 (6 bases). Germline loops: CDR1 SEHNR, CDR2 FQNEAQ (reference sequence). CDR3 length equals 16 residues.

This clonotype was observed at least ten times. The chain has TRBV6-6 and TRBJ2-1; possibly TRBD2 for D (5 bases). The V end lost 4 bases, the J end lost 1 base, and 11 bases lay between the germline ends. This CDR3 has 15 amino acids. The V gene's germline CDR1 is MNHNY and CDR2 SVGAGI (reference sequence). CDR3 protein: CASSSEGSSYNEQFF. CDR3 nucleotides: TGTGCCAGCAGTTCCGAGGGAAGTTCCTACAATGAGCAGTTCTTC.

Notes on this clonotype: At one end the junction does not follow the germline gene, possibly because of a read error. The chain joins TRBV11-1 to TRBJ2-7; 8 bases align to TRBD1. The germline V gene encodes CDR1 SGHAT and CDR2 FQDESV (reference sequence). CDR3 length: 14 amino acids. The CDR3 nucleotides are TGTGCCATCAGCCTCCTGGACAGGGTAAACGAGCAGTACTTC. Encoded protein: CAISLLDRVNEQYF.

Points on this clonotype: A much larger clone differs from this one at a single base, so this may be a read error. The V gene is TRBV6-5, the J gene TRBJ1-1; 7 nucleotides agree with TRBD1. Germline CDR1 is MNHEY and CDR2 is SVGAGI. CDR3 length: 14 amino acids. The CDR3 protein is CTSRQGRVNTEAFF. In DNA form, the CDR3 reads TGTACCAGCAGACAGGGCAGGGTGAACACTGAAGCTTTCTTT.

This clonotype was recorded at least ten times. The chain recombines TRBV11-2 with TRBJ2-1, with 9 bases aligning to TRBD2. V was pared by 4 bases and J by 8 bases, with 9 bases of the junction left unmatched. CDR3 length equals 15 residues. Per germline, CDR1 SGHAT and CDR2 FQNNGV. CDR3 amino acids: CASSYGGRGEDEQFF. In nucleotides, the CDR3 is TGTGCCAGCAGCTACGGCGGGAGGGGGGAGGATGAGCAGTTCTTC.

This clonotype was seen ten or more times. CDR3 nucleotides: TGTGCCAGCAGCTTAGATGGGGACCCCTTCAATGAGCAGTTCTTC. It codes for CASSLDGDPFNEQFF. This rearrangement joins TRBV11-3 to TRBJ2-1; D may match TRBD1 or TRBD2 (5 bases each). The V gene lost 0 bases and the J gene lost 6 bases, with 12 bases spanning the gap. The germline CDR1 and CDR2 sequences are SGHNT and YENEEA. The CDR3 covers 15 residues. The variable domain in full, with the rest retrieved from reference TRBV11-3 and TRBJ2-1, is EAGVVQSPRYKIIEKKQPVAFWCNPISGHNTLYWYLQNLGQGPELLIRYENEEAVDDSQLPKDRFSAERLKGVDSTLKIQPAELGDSAVYLCASSLDGDPFNEQFFGPGTRLTVL.